This passage covers 11 T cell receptor beta chains from one sample sequenced in a study of T cells in Graves' hyperthyroidism and ophthalmopathy. The CDR3 regions of TCR beta were amplified from RNA transcripts. Initially, a first-round RT-PCR of the TCR CDR3 employed the HTBI primer set. TCRdb re-called the multiplex PCR reads through MiXCR, storing one row per CDR3 protein. The sample gives about 610,000 distinct CDR3 sequences, about 45% of which show up once; around 7.7% is in the top ten. The material sequenced was peripheral blood or thyroid tissue (not recorded which). These TCRs come from a woman younger than 30 with Graves' hyperthyroidism.

As to this clonotype: Given a much more abundant clone one base away, this may be a read error. This chain joins TRBV2 and TRBJ2-5; TRBD2 matches 13 bases. The J call may be wrong; the DNA end is better matched by TRBJ2-1. Per germline, CDR1 SNHLY and CDR2 FYNNEI. This CDR3 is built from 14 residues. The CDR3 coding sequence is TGTGCCAGCGTAGGGACTAGCGGGAACAATGAGCAGTTCTTC. Its protein product is CASVGTSGNNEQFF.

V gene TRBV7-9 combines with J gene TRBJ2-4; D might be TRBD1 or TRBD2, each matching 5 bases. V gave up 2 bases and J gave up 0 bases, with 11 bases separating them. This CDR3 is built from 16 residues. Germline-derived CDR1 and CDR2 are SEHNR and FQNEAQ (reference sequence). The CDR3 DNA reads as TGTGCCAGCAGCTTAAGGATGGGGGTAGCCAAAAACATTCAGTACTTC. Its protein product is CASSLRMGVAKNIQYF.

This clonotype was detected once. The genes are TRBV10-2 and TRBJ1-5; TRBD1 might be the D (5 bases). V was shortened by 4 bases and J by 6 bases, with 7 bases between the two germline ends. This CDR3 has 12 amino acids. Germline CDR1 WSHSY, CDR2 SAAADI. CDR3 sequence (DNA): TGCGCCAGCAGTGGGGGACTTCAGCCCCAGCATTTT. This encodes CASSGGLQPQHF.

This clonotype has at least ten counts. This sequence joins TRBV7-9 and TRBJ2-7, with 7 bases matching TRBD1. The CDR3 totals 14 residues. In germline, CDR1 is SEHNR, CDR2 FQNEAQ (reference sequence). V shed 5 bases and J 7 bases; nucleotides not matched to a gene: 11. The chain's CDR3 is CASSPKGAVREQYF. Written as DNA, the CDR3 is TGTGCCAGCAGCCCAAAGGGGGCTGTGCGAGAGCAGTACTTC.

The gene calls are TRBV12-1 and TRBJ1-2; TRBD1, as called in the table, went unchecked against the DNA. TRBV12-1 is listed as a pseudogene. CDR3 length: 13 amino acids. CDR3 coding DNA: TGTGCCAGCAGCTTTGGGACACCGAGAGGCTACACCTTC. This sequence encodes CASSFGTPRGYTF.

The sample holds many counts of this clonotype. The rearrangement links TRBV20-1 to TRBJ2-2; 9 bases are a match to TRBD1. Germline loops: CDR1 DFQATT, CDR2 SNEGSKA (reference sequence). With V trimmed by 5 bases and J by 7 bases, 17 bases remained unmatched. The CDR3 covers 17 residues. The CDR3 is CSAQQFTGTGNYGELFF. The CDR3 DNA reads as TGCAGTGCTCAACAATTTACCGGGACAGGGAATTACGGGGAGCTGTTTTTT.

This clonotype was seen repeatedly, ten times or more. The V gene is TRBV19, the J gene TRBJ1-4; D uncertain. Germline CDR1 and CDR2: LNHDA and SQIVND (reference sequence). Trimming pared 3 bases from V and 3 bases from J, leaving 8 bases between. The CDR3 runs 14 residues. CDR3 DNA: TGTGCCAGTAGTATCTCGGGTTCTAATGAAAAACTGTTTTTT. Amino acids: CASSISGSNEKLFF.

This clonotype was counted at least ten times. The J gene is TRBJ1-4, the V gene TRBV4-3, with TRBD1 as a possible D gene (6 bases). Germline V CDR1 and CDR2: LGHNA, YSLEER. This CDR3 spans 15 amino acids. V was trimmed by 2 bases and J by 4 bases, leaving 11 bases between them. The CDR3 DNA reads TGCGCCAGCAGCCAACTGACAGGTTATAATGAAAAACTGTTTTTT. Translated: CASSQLTGYNEKLFF.

The chain combines TRBV7-9 with TRBJ1-1; a weak D match, TRBD1 (5 bases). The V end was cut by 5 bases, the J end by 14 bases, with 27 bases between. The V gene's germline CDR1 is SEHNR and CDR2 FQNEAQ (reference sequence). This CDR3 is built from 15 residues. The CDR3 spells CASSERPGRGDEQFF. For the CDR3, the DNA is TGTGCCAGCAGCGAAAGGCCAGGGCGGGGCGATGAGCAGTTCTTT.

The genes are TRBV25-1 and TRBJ2-3, with 10 bases aligning to TRBD2. This CDR3 spans 18 amino acids. V was clipped by 3 bases and J by 4 bases; unmatched bases: 13. Germline CDR1 and CDR2: MGHDK and SYGVNS. This CDR3 reads CASSDPSPGTSVSDTQYF. DNA of the CDR3: TGTGCCAGCAGTGACCCCTCCCCCGGGACTAGCGTTTCAGATACGCAGTATTTT.

Notes on this clonotype: A much larger clone differs by one base, so this may be a read error. The chain carries TRBV7-9 and TRBJ1-1, with D possibly being TRBD1 (5 bases). CDR1 SEHNR and CDR2 FQNEAQ come from the germline V gene (reference sequence). The CDR3 consists of 16 residues. Trimming took 5 bases from V and 0 from J, leaving 16 bases between them. CDR3 loop: CASSVSGTNVNTEAFF. The CDR3 nucleotides read TGTGCCAGCAGCGTCTCCGGGACTAACGTGAACACTGAAGCTTTCTTT.